These 26 T cell receptor beta chains originate from one sample sequenced in a study of blood T cell repertoires in COVID-19. The data were produced by immunoSEQ multiplex PCR, yet TCRdb's version contains in-frame clones alone and is incomplete. Here the sample spans 200,000 to 300,000 clones, 85% being singletons. Sequenced: PBMCs or T cells enriched from blood (not recorded which). These receptors were taken from a woman aged 50 to 60 with acute COVID-19.

The chain uses TRBV6-1 and TRBJ1-6, with D perhaps TRBD1 (5 bases). Germline assignment: CDR1 MNHNS and CDR2 SASEGT. The CDR3 is 15 residues long. V lost 2 bases, J lost 8 bases, and 13 bases lay in between. CDR3 DNA: TGTGCCAGCAGTGAATCGGTCAGGGTTTATTCACCCCTCCACTTT. Its translation: CASSESVRVYSPLHF.

The chain employs TRBV3-1 (or the pseudogene TRBV3-2) and TRBJ2-1; tentatively, D is TRBD1 (5 bases). This CDR3 is built from 14 residues. V lost 8 bases, J lost 7 bases, and 18 bases lay in between. Germline V gene sequence: CDR1 LGHDT, CDR2 YNNKEL (reference sequence). CDR3 DNA: TGTGCCAGCGGTCGAACAGGCTCAGGAAATGAGCAGTTCTTC. It translates to CASGRTGSGNEQFF.

This clone has just one count. This chain links TRBV20-1 with TRBJ1-2, with D tentatively TRBD1 (5 bases). V gave up 3 bases and J gave up 4 bases, with 15 bases separating them. The length of the CDR3 is 14 residues. Per the germline V gene, CDR1 is DFQATT and CDR2 is SNEGSKA (reference sequence). The CDR3 DNA reads TGCAGTGCTAGTCGGTTTCAGGGCGGCTATGGCTACACCTTC. This codes for CSASRFQGGYGYTF.

The CDR3 region has the DNA TGTGCCAGCAGCTTAGGACAGGGGGGCTACGAGCAGTACTTC. Translated: CASSLGQGGYEQYF. This chain joins TRBV7-9 and TRBJ2-7; 9 bases fit TRBD1. The CDR3 sequence is 14 residues long. V dropped 1 base and J dropped 3; count of bases not matched to a gene: 1. CDR1 and CDR2 (germline): SEHNR, FQNEAQ (reference sequence). Full variable domain (outside the CDR3, taken from reference TRBV7-9 and TRBJ2-7): DTGVSQNPRHKITKRGQNVTFRCDPISEHNRLYWYRQTLGQGPEFLTYFQNEAQLEKSRLLSDRFSAERPKGSFSTLEIQRTEQGDSAMYLCASSLGQGGYEQYFGPGTRLTVT.

The chain carries TRBV29-1 and TRBJ2-5; 8 positions match TRBD1. Germline assignment: CDR1 SQVTM and CDR2 ANQGSEA. The CDR3 covers 14 residues. The CDR3 is CSSTGTGAQETQYF. The CDR3 region has the DNA TGCAGTAGCACCGGGACAGGCGCCCAAGAGACCCAGTACTTC. Variable domain in full (rest from reference TRBV29-1 and TRBJ2-5): SAVISQKPSRDICQRGTSLTIQCQVDSQVTMMFWYRQQPGQSLTLIATANQGSEATYESGFVIDKFPISRPNLTFSTLTVSNMSPEDSSIYLCSSTGTGAQETQYFGPGTRLLVL.

This sequence joins TRBV7-2 and TRBJ1-6; TRBD1 agrees at 9 bases. Per the germline V gene, CDR1 is SGHTA and CDR2 is FQGNSA. The CDR3 has 15 residues. V was clipped by 4 bases and J by 7 bases; unmatched bases: 5. DNA of the CDR3: TGTGCCAGCAGCTCCGGACAGGGGCAAAATTCACCCCTCCACTTT. Encoded protein: CASSSGQGQNSPLHF.

There are a few counts of this clone. The rearrangement uses TRBV5-1 and TRBJ2-2; D gene unclear. This CDR3 region has 13 residues. Trimming stripped 5 bases from V and 6 bases from J, with 11 bases between. Germline V gene data show CDR1 as SGHRS and CDR2 as YFSETQ. CDR3 sequence: CASRPVPPGELFF. The CDR3 nucleotides are TGCGCCAGCAGACCGGTCCCCCCCGGGGAGCTGTTTTTT.

The chain is built from TRBV3-1 (or the pseudogene TRBV3-2) and TRBJ1-3; D is perhaps TRBD1 (5 bases). This CDR3 region has 14 residues. The V end lost 4 bases, the J end lost 4 bases, and 11 bases lay between the germline ends. Per the germline V gene, CDR1 is LGHDT and CDR2 is YNNKEL (reference sequence). DNA of the CDR3: TGTGCCAGCAGCCCCACGGGGGGGGGAAACACCATATATTTT. It codes for CASSPTGGGNTIYF.

This clone occurred many times. The chain is built from TRBV6-5 and TRBJ2-2; TRBD1 is a possible D gene (6 bases). The germline V gene encodes CDR1 MNHEY and CDR2 SVGAGI. The germline V and J ends were trimmed by 7 bases and 4 bases, with 13 bases remaining between them. CDR3 size: 14 residues. The CDR3 DNA follows: TGTGCCAGCAATTCCCTACAGGGCACCGGGGAGCTGTTTTTT. Its protein is CASNSLQGTGELFF.

With regard to this clone: The CDR3 does not end in the conserved phenylalanine or tryptophan, so this is likely a read error. Because the CDR3's place on the DNA is in doubt, the DNA is left out and the CDR3 is given as listed by TCRdb. V is TRBV21-1 and J is TRBJ2-7; the listed D gene, TRBD1, was not tested against the DNA. TRBV21-1 is labeled a pseudogene. The CDR3 spans 14 residues, counting both ends. This chain's CDR3 is CASSKGSPPGQGKI.

The genes are TRBV4-3 and TRBJ1-5, with D tentatively TRBD1 (6 bases). The CDR3 is 16 residues long. Deletions cut 1 base from V and 5 bases from J, with 15 bases between. Germline lookup yields CDR1 LGHNA and CDR2 YSLEER. The CDR3 DNA is TGCGCCAGCAGCCAAGCCCTACAGGGACATGATCAGCCCCAGCATTTT. This codes for CASSQALQGHDQPQHF.

The V and J genes are TRBV5-6 and TRBJ1-1; possible D gene TRBD1, 5 bases. Germline V gene lookup returns CDR1 SGHDT and CDR2 YYEEEE. Trimming stripped 5 bases from V and 4 bases from J, with 18 bases between. This CDR3 has 15 amino acids. CDR3 nucleotides: TGTGCCAGCAGAACGAAACCGGGACTGACCACTGAAGCTTTCTTT. Translation gives CASRTKPGLTTEAFF.

The chain couples TRBV6-2 or TRBV6-3 to TRBJ1-1; D gene unclear. V shed 2 bases and J shed 1 base, with 8 bases lying between them. Germline CDR1 is MNHEY and CDR2 is SVGEGT. The CDR3 is made up of 14 amino acids. CDR3 nucleotide sequence: TGTGCCAGCAGTTACGAGGGCGAGAACACTGAAGCTTTCTTT. Translated: CASSYEGENTEAFF.

The CDR3 sequence: CAILDRSISGYTF. The CDR3, as DNA: TGTGCCATTTTGGACAGGTCTATCAGTGGCTACACCTTC. V and J are TRBV2 and TRBJ1-2, with 7 bases aligning to TRBD1. CDR1 and CDR2 from the germline V gene are SNHLY and FYNNEI. The J segment lost 7 bases and the V segment lost 10 bases, leaving 12 bases of the junction unmatched. The CDR3 extends over 13 amino acids.

A few counts support this clone. Other DNA sequences of this sample code for an identical CDR3. The rearrangement links TRBV4-3 to TRBJ1-2; the D gene is possibly TRBD1 (6 bases). V lost 4 bases to trimming and J lost 2 bases, with 14 bases between them. Germline-derived CDR1 and CDR2 are LGHNA and YSLEER. There are 15 residues in the CDR3. Here the CDR3 DNA reads TGCGCCAGCAGCCGTAACAGGGCCCCCAACTATGGCTACACCTTC. Amino acid sequence: CASSRNRAPNYGYTF.

V gene TRBV2 combines with J gene TRBJ1-1, with 11 bases that match TRBD1. Germline V lookup: CDR1 SNHLY, CDR2 FYNNEI. The CDR3 is 14 amino acids. Trimming at V came to 5 bases and at J to 5 bases, leaving 4 bases not matched to a gene. The chain's CDR3 is CASSRDRGNTEAFF. DNA of the CDR3: TGTGCCAGCAGTCGGGACAGGGGGAATACTGAAGCTTTCTTT.

The chain carries TRBV7-3 and TRBJ2-7, with 7 positions matching TRBD2. V trimming: 6 bases; J trimming: 5 bases; junction bases outside the gene matches: 4. The CDR3 runs to 12 residues. Germline V gene lookup returns CDR1 SGHTA and CDR2 FQGTGA. The DNA of the CDR3 is TGTGCCAGCAGTCATGGGGGGGACGAGCAGTACTTC. Translated: CASSHGGDEQYF.

The rearrangement joins TRBV18 to TRBJ2-7, with D hard to call. Trimming took off 3 bases at V and 4 bases at J, with 7 bases between the two ends. CDR1 is KGHSH, CDR2 LQKENI, per germline. The CDR3 loop spans 12 amino acids. This chain's CDR3 is CASSPQKYEQYF. For the CDR3, the DNA is TGTGCCAGCTCACCTCAGAAATACGAGCAGTACTTC.

V and J are TRBV19 and TRBJ1-2; D is uncertain. This CDR3 has 11 amino acids. From germline, CDR1 is LNHDA and CDR2 SQIVND (reference sequence). Trimming cost V 5 bases and J 5 bases, with 6 bases left between them. DNA for the CDR3: TGTGCCAGTAGTGGAGGGTATGGCTACACCTTC. Translating gives CASSGGYGYTF. Full variable domain (rest looked up from reference TRBV19 and TRBJ1-2): DGGITQSPKYLFRKEGQNVTLSCEQNLNHDAMYWYRQDPGQGLRLIYYSQIVNDFQKGDIAEGYSVSREKKESFPLTVTSAQKNPTAFYLCASSGGYGYTFGSGTRLTVV.

The chain links TRBV30 to TRBJ1-5; 7 bases agree with TRBD1. The V gene's germline CDR1 is GTSNPN and CDR2 SVGIG (reference sequence). With 3 bases clipped from V and 5 bases from J, the junction kept 4 bases outside the gene matches. The CDR3 has 13 amino acids. DNA of the CDR3: TGTGCCTGGAGGGCAGGGGGAGATCAGCCCCAGCATTTT. Its translation: CAWRAGGDQPQHF.

This clone was counted once. The rearrangement links TRBV10-3 to TRBJ1-2, with a weak D call TRBD1 (5 bases). The CDR3 has 12 amino acids. CDR1 is ENHRY, CDR2 SYGVKD, per germline. Trimming left V 2 bases short and J 8 bases short, with 9 bases between. CDR3 coding DNA: TGTGCCATCAGTGAGGTGACAGACGGCTACACCTTC. Protein: CAISEVTDGYTF.

The V and J genes are TRBV30 and TRBJ1-4; TRBD1 is a possible D gene (6 bases). CDR1 GTSNPN and CDR2 SVGIG come from the germline V gene (reference sequence). This CDR3 comprises 15 residues. V lost 3 bases to trimming and J lost 8 bases, with 19 bases between them. This CDR3 reads CAWSAREGVGEKLFF. The CDR3 nucleotides read TGTGCCTGGAGCGCTAGAGAGGGGGTAGGAGAAAAACTGTTTTTT.

This clone has a count of ten or more. The J gene is TRBJ1-2, the V gene TRBV25-1; the match to TRBD1 covers 8 bases. Germline loops: CDR1 MGHDK, CDR2 SYGVNS. The CDR3 loop spans 12 amino acids. V lost 6 bases and J lost 8; bases outside the gene matches: 5. The chain's CDR3 is CASRTGESGYTF. The CDR3 bases are TGTGCCAGCAGGACAGGGGAAAGCGGCTACACCTTC.

CDR3 loop: CASSSLAGAASYNEQFF. The DNA for the CDR3 is TGCGCCAGCAGTTCCTTAGCGGGGGCCGCCTCCTACAATGAGCAGTTCTTC. The chain is built from TRBV5-1 and TRBJ2-1, with 9 bases matching TRBD2. Per the germline V gene, CDR1 is SGHRS and CDR2 is YFSETQ. This CDR3 region has 17 residues. V lost 5 bases, J lost 0 bases, and 9 bases stayed unmatched.

This chain connects TRBV9 to TRBJ1-1; D gene unclear. Germline V gene lookup returns CDR1 SGDLS and CDR2 YYNGEE. This CDR3 is built from 14 residues. V was cut by 4 bases and J by 1 base, with 11 bases left in between. This CDR3 is CASSPSGRNTEAFF. In DNA, the CDR3 is TGTGCCAGCAGCCCTAGTGGGAGGAACACTGAAGCTTTCTTT.

This rearrangement joins TRBV5-1 to TRBJ2-1, with 9 bases lining up with TRBD2. V shed 1 base and J 4 bases; nucleotides not matched to a gene: 6. CDR3 length: 16 residues. The germline V gene encodes CDR1 SGHRS and CDR2 YFSETQ. The CDR3 loop reads CASSLTVSGGYNEQFF. The CDR3 DNA reads TGCGCCAGCAGCTTGACGGTTAGCGGGGGATACAATGAGCAGTTCTTC.